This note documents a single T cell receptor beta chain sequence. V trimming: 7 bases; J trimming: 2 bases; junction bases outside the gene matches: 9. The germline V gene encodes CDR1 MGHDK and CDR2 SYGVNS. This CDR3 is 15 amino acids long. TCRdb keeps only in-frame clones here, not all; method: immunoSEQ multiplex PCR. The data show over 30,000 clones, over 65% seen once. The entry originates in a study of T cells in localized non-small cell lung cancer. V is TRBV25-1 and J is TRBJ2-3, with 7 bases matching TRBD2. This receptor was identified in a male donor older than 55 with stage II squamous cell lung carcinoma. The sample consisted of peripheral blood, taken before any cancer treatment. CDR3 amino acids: CASTGGRGDTDTQYF. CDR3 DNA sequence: TGTGCCAGCACCGGGGGACGGGGGGACACAGATACGCAGTATTTT.